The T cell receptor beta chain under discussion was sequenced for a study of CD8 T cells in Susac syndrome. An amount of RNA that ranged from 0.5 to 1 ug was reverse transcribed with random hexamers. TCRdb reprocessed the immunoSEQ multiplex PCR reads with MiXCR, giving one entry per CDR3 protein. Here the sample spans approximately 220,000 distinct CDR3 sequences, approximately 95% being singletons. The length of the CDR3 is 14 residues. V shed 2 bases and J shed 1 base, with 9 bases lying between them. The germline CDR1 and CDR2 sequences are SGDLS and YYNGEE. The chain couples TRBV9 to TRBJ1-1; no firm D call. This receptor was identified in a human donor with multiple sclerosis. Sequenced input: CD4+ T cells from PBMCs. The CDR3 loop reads CASSVNSENTEAFF. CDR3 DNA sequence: TGTGCCAGCAGCGTGAACAGCGAGAACACTGAAGCTTTCTTT. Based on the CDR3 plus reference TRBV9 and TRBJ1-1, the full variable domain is DSGVTQTPKHLITATGQRVTLRCSPRSGDLSVYWYQQSLDQGLQFLIQYYNGEERAKGNILERFSAQQFPDLHSELNLSSLELGDSALYFCASSVNSENTEAFFGQGTRLTVV.